Below, 27 T cell receptor beta chains from the same sample are listed, as sequenced in a study of blood T cell repertoires in COVID-19. Assay: immunoSEQ multiplex PCR; the TCRdb copy retains only in-frame clones and omits some. This sample carries 250,000 or so clones, roughly 88% of them seen once, and the ten largest clones take 10% to 15%. Sequenced: peripheral blood. The receptors come from a man older than 75 with acute or convalescent COVID-19.

The CDR3 DNA reads as TGCGCCAGCAGCACCGGGACAGGGCACAATGAGCAGTTCTTC. It is translated as CASSTGTGHNEQFF. The J gene is TRBJ2-1, the V gene TRBV5-1; 9 bases are a match to TRBD1. There are 14 residues in the CDR3. Trimming cost V 4 bases and J 5 bases; bases outside gene matches: 4. The germline gives CDR1 SGHRS, CDR2 YFSETQ.

This CDR3 reads CASSLARGRGEAFF. The CDR3 DNA reads as TGTGCCAGCAGCTTAGCGAGGGGCAGGGGGGAAGCTTTCTTT. The V call is TRBV11-2, the J call TRBJ1-1, with TRBD1 matching 7 bases. The CDR3 has 14 amino acids. Germline CDR1 is SGHAT and CDR2 is FQNNGV. V was clipped by 1 base and J by 8 bases; unmatched bases: 7.

This sequence joins TRBV5-1 and TRBJ1-1, with 9 bases lining up with TRBD1. With 1 base clipped from V and 3 bases from J, the junction kept 4 bases outside the gene matches. Germline loops: CDR1 SGHRS, CDR2 YFSETQ. This CDR3 contains 15 residues. The DNA of the CDR3 is TGCGCCAGCAGCTTGAGTAGGACAGGGGACACTGAAGCTTTCTTT. This codes for CASSLSRTGDTEAFF.

V is TRBV2 and J is TRBJ1-5; no firm D call. Germline V gene sequence: CDR1 SNHLY, CDR2 FYNNEI. The CDR3 totals 14 residues. The ends were cut back, 3 bases at V and 2 bases at J, with 8 bases in the middle. The CDR3 loop reads CASSEGRGNQPQHF. The CDR3 DNA reads TGTGCCAGCAGTGAGGGGAGGGGCAATCAGCCCCAGCATTTT.

J is TRBJ2-7 and V is TRBV28, with 10 bases fitting TRBD1. Trimming at V came to 7 bases and at J to 5 bases, leaving 20 bases not matched to a gene. This CDR3 has 18 amino acids. Germline CDR1 is MDHEN and CDR2 is SYDVKM. CDR3 coding DNA: TGTGCCAGCATCTCAGGACAGGGGGGACCCCCCCTCCCACACGAGCAGTACTTC. It is translated as CASISGQGGPPLPHEQYF.

The chain combines TRBV10-3 with TRBJ1-6; D possibly corresponds to TRBD1 (6 bases). The ends were cut back, 5 bases at V and 6 bases at J, with 11 bases in the middle. In germline, CDR1 is ENHRY, CDR2 SYGVKD. CDR3 size: 14 residues. The CDR3 protein is CAISSGTINSPLHF. The CDR3 bases are TGTGCCATCAGTTCCGGGACAATTAATTCACCCCTCCACTTT.

This chain joins TRBV7-2 and TRBJ2-1, with 13 bases lining up with TRBD2. Trimming took 5 bases from V and 2 from J; bases not matched to a gene: 3. CDR1 is SGHTA, CDR2 FQGNSA, per germline. The CDR3 loop spans 16 amino acids. CDR3 amino acids: CASSVLAGGTYNEQFF. For the CDR3, the DNA is TGTGCCAGCAGCGTACTAGCGGGGGGGACCTACAATGAGCAGTTCTTC.

The rearrangement links TRBV11-3 to TRBJ1-2; TRBD1 matches 7 bases. J lost 7 bases, V lost 5 bases, and 10 bases had no gene match. The CDR3 covers 14 residues. The germline V gene encodes CDR1 SGHNT and CDR2 YENEEA. CDR3 protein: CASSPDRAGTGYTF. Here the CDR3 DNA reads TGTGCCAGCAGCCCCGACAGGGCGGGTACTGGCTACACCTTC.

The V call is TRBV6-2 or TRBV6-3, the J call TRBJ1-3; TRBD1 is a possible D gene (5 bases). V was shortened by 6 bases and J by 5 bases, with 14 bases between the two germline ends. The CDR3 contains 14 residues. Looked up from germline, CDR1 is MNHEY and CDR2 is SVGEGT. CDR3 nucleotide sequence: TGTGCCAGCAGCCCTGAACAGGTTCGAAACACCATATATTTT. Translation gives CASSPEQVRNTIYF.

The CDR3 DNA reads TGTGCCAGCAGCAGGGAACGGTACACTGAAGCTTTCTTT. Translating gives CASSRERYTEAFF. The chain has TRBV6-4 and TRBJ1-1, with a possible D match to TRBD1 (5 bases). The CDR3 runs 13 residues. CDR1 and CDR2 (germline): MRHNA, SNTAGT. V shed 6 bases and J shed 3 bases, with 11 bases lying between them.

The CDR3 DNA sequence: TGTGCCAGCAGTGGGACAGGGAGCAGCACTGAAGCTTTCTTT. Translation: CASSGTGSSTEAFF. V and J are TRBV2 and TRBJ1-1, with TRBD1 identical over 8 bases. The CDR3 is 14 residues long. Germline values: CDR1 SNHLY, CDR2 FYNNEI. V lost 4 bases and J lost 4; bases outside the gene matches: 5.

The sample holds a few counts of this clone. This chain joins TRBV12-3 or TRBV12-4 and TRBJ2-5, with D perhaps TRBD2 (5 bases). The CDR3 contains 13 residues. V was trimmed by 6 bases and J by 5 bases, leaving 13 bases between them. DNA of the CDR3: TGTGCCAGCAGACCTGGACTTTTGGAGACCCAGTACTTC. It translates to CASRPGLLETQYF.

The V and J genes are TRBV7-2 and TRBJ1-2; TRBD1 matches 9 bases. The V segment lost 4 bases and the J segment 7 bases; nucleotides outside the gene matches: 4. CDR1 is SGHTA, CDR2 FQGNSA, per germline. The CDR3 covers 13 residues. Here the CDR3 reads CASSSWTGVGYTF. Here the CDR3 DNA reads TGTGCCAGCAGCTCTTGGACAGGGGTTGGCTACACCTTC. Looking up the rest from reference TRBV7-2 and TRBJ1-2 gives the full variable domain: GAGVSQSPSNKVTEKGKDVELRCDPISGHTALYWYRQSLGQGLEFLIYFQGNSAPDKSGLPSDRFSAERTGGSVSTLTIQRTQQEDSAVYLCASSSWTGVGYTFGSGTRLTVV.

This rearrangement joins TRBV11-1 to TRBJ2-1; TRBD2 aligns across 9 bases. This CDR3 region has 15 residues. CDR1 is SGHAT, CDR2 FQDESV, per germline (reference sequence). V lost 2 bases to trimming and J lost 8 bases; unmatched junction nucleotides: 7. DNA of the CDR3: TGTGCCAGCAGCTTAAGACTAGCGGAGCGCTATGAGCAGTTCTTC. Its protein product is CASSLRLAERYEQFF.

V gene TRBV6-1 combines with J gene TRBJ2-3, with D possibly matching TRBD2 (6 bases). Germline CDR1 is MNHNS and CDR2 is SASEGT. Trimming took off 2 bases at V and 1 base at J, with 13 bases between the two ends. The CDR3 contains 16 residues. CDR3 nucleotides: TGTGCCAGCAGTGAACCGACCTGGGGGGGCACAGATACGCAGTATTTT. Amino acid sequence: CASSEPTWGGTDTQYF.

The chain links TRBV7-2 to TRBJ1-2; D is ambiguous. V shed 5 bases and J shed 4 bases, with 20 bases lying between them. CDR1 is SGHTA, CDR2 FQGNSA, per germline. This CDR3 contains 16 residues. In DNA form, the CDR3 reads TGTGCCAGCAGCCCTAGTCGAGTTCAGTCTGGCTATGGCTACACCTTC. The encoded protein is CASSPSRVQSGYGYTF.

The genes are TRBV7-2 and TRBJ1-3; 9 bases agree with TRBD1. V trimming: 5 bases; J trimming: 0 bases; junction bases outside the gene matches: 5. In germline, CDR1 is SGHTA, CDR2 FQGNSA. The CDR3 length is 16 residues. Written as DNA, the CDR3 is TGTGCCAGCAGCGTGGGACAGGGCGGCTCTGGAAACACCATATATTTT. It codes for CASSVGQGGSGNTIYF.

The rearrangement joins TRBV29-1 to TRBJ1-2; D is ambiguous. The V end lost 1 base, the J end lost 14 bases, and 14 bases lay between the germline ends. This CDR3 contains 11 residues. Looked up from germline, CDR1 is SQVTM and CDR2 is ANQGSEA. CDR3 sequence (DNA): TGCAGCGTTGAAGGTGTGGACTATCCGACCTTC. This gives the protein CSVEGVDYPTF.

The chain uses TRBV5-4 and TRBJ1-4, with a tentative D call TRBD1 (5 bases). Germline V gene sequence: CDR1 SGHNT, CDR2 YYREEE (reference sequence). V dropped 5 bases and J dropped 0 bases, with 11 bases sitting between them. This CDR3 is built from 15 residues. CDR3 in amino acids: CASSLRGATNEKLFF. In DNA form, the CDR3 reads TGTGCCAGCAGTCTCCGGGGGGCAACTAATGAAAAACTGTTTTTT.

This chain uses TRBV28 with TRBJ1-5; 10 nucleotides agree with TRBD1. CDR3 length: 15 amino acids. Trimming took 5 bases from V and 5 from J; bases not matched to a gene: 6. Germline values: CDR1 MDHEN, CDR2 SYDVKM. The CDR3, as DNA: TGTGCCAGCAGTGAAGGGACAGGGGAGCATCAGCCCCAGCATTTT. Protein sequence: CASSEGTGEHQPQHF.

The chain couples TRBV19 to TRBJ1-5; the D is unclear. Per germline, CDR1 LNHDA and CDR2 SQIVND (reference sequence). The CDR3 covers 17 residues. V was pared by 7 bases and J by 0 bases, with 19 bases between. This CDR3 reads CASIPRASDHSNQPQHF. In DNA form, the CDR3 reads TGTGCCAGTATCCCGAGAGCCAGCGACCATAGCAATCAGCCCCAGCATTTT.

The chain carries TRBV6-5 and TRBJ1-1, with 7 bases aligning to TRBD1. There are 15 residues in the CDR3. Germline CDR1 and CDR2: MNHEY and SVGAGI. The junction had 13 bases not matched to a gene; V was cut back by 6 bases and J by 6 bases. The CDR3 reads CASRPQGVPGAEAFF. CDR3 sequence (DNA): TGTGCCAGCAGGCCTCAGGGGGTCCCGGGCGCTGAAGCTTTCTTT.

This chain links TRBV28 with TRBJ2-5; unclear D gene. Trimming took 4 bases from V and 5 from J, leaving 8 bases between them. The CDR3 extends over 12 amino acids. The germline CDR1 and CDR2 sequences are MDHEN and SYDVKM. CDR3 protein: CASSSEVETQYF. The CDR3 region has the DNA TGTGCCAGCAGTTCCGAGGTTGAGACCCAGTACTTC.

J is TRBJ1-1 and V is TRBV11-2; D is perhaps TRBD1 (5 bases). V lost 11 bases, J lost 1 base, and 11 bases lay in between. The CDR3 totals 12 residues. The V gene's germline CDR1 is SGHAT and CDR2 FQNNGV. The chain's CDR3 is CACSGQNTEAFF. Written as DNA, the CDR3 is TGTGCCTGTTCCGGACAGAACACTGAAGCTTTCTTT.

This chain joins TRBV19 and TRBJ1-2; D not certain. CDR3 length equals 15 residues. V was cut by 1 base and J by 5 bases, with 14 bases left in between. Germline loops: CDR1 LNHDA, CDR2 SQIVND (reference sequence). The CDR3 protein is CASSIGAPMLYGYTF. Here the CDR3 DNA reads TGTGCCAGTAGTATAGGGGCTCCGATGCTTTATGGCTACACCTTC.

This sequence joins TRBV7-9 and TRBJ2-7, with 12 bases identical to TRBD1. Germline CDR1 is SEHNR and CDR2 is FQNEAQ (reference sequence). The CDR3 extends over 15 amino acids. V trimming: 5 bases; J trimming: 5 bases; junction bases outside the gene matches: 7. The CDR3: CASSNPGTGGHEQYF. CDR3 DNA: TGTGCCAGCAGCAATCCCGGGACAGGGGGCCACGAGCAGTACTTC.

This clone is a singleton in its sample. V and J are TRBV18 and TRBJ1-2; D perhaps matches TRBD1 (6 bases). Germline-derived CDR1 and CDR2 are KGHSH and LQKENI. The length of the CDR3 is 13 residues. With 3 bases removed from V and 6 bases from J, the gap between germline ends came to 11 bases. CDR3 nucleotide sequence: TGTGCCAGCTCACCTCAACAGGGACATGGCTACACCTTC. It specifies CASSPQQGHGYTF. The full variable domain, rest sourced from reference TRBV18 and TRBJ1-2, is NAGVMQNPRHLVRRRGQEARLRCSPMKGHSHVYWYRQLPEEGLKFMVYLQKENIIDESGMPKERFSAEFPKEGPSILRIQQVVRGDSAAYFCASSPQQGHGYTFGSGTRLTVV.